This TCR beta chain was identified during a study of cytomegalovirus exposure and HLA in healthy donors. Study-wide context: The study's early data release held some 85 million unique TCRs from HLA-typed donors.

As for this clone: The antigen remains unidentified.

PCR was performed using 60 Vbeta and 13 Jbeta primers. Produced via immunoSEQ multiplex PCR; TCRdb's table is partial and in-frame only. The sample carries roughly 100,000 clones, around 77% recorded once. Trimming at V came to 7 bases and at J to 3 bases, leaving 9 bases not matched to a gene. Germline assignment: CDR1 ENHRY and CDR2 SYGVKD. CDR3 length equals 14 residues. Study observations and caveats: Some V segments (TRBV6-2 and TRBV6-3 among them) were excluded as indistinguishable. In a later analysis, 16,951 TCR beta sequences were associated with HLA alleles at 0.05 false discovery rate. V- and J-gene trimming of TCR beta was linked (in a later analysis) to a missense DCLRE1C variant.

Sequencing was done on a sample of PBMCs. The receptor was isolated from a male donor in good health and CMV-seropositive. The V call is TRBV10-3, the J call TRBJ2-7; 7 nucleotides align to TRBD2. DNA of the CDR3: TGTGCCATCACCCAGAGCGGGGACCTCTACGAGCAGTACTTC. Amino acid sequence: CAITQSGDLYEQYF.